This T cell receptor (beta chain) was sequenced during a study of blood T cells in healthy people across ages (dated by TCRdb to between 2014 and 2017). Looking at the study overall: In model experiments, template switching captured roughly one uniquely barcoded TCR beta cDNA molecule for every two T cells. Age-related changes in TCR beta repertoire diversity were measured in the study by deep sequencing normalized with unique cDNA molecular identifiers. Donors were grouped into four age groups: young (average about 15 years), middle-aged (39), aged (62) and long-lived (approximately 78). To avoid experimental bias, donors of different ages were distributed randomly across sequencing lanes. Using the same blood draw, the study looked at two additional independent replicas of 1 million unique cDNA reads for two donors, one aged 18 to 30 and the other aged 80 or older. General study outcomes and caveats: Observed TCR beta diversity correlated strongly with the percentage of naive T cells measured by flow cytometry. Estimates of total diversity based on one million sequenced T cells were regarded as lower bounds and as underestimates. As age increased, observed TCR beta diversity per million T cells dropped in a roughly linear way, and a significant reduction was already evident by age 40. Because the CMV infection status of the donors was unknown, age-related changes in expanded clonotypes may potentially have been confounded. Conclusive comparison of naive and antigen-experienced compartments was prevented by the profiling of bulk unsorted PBMCs. The long-lived group showed more naive CD4+ T cells, fewer expanded clones and increased TCR diversity than the aged group, suggesting age selection.

Trimmed from V: 6 bases; trimmed from J: 7 bases; junction bases lacking a gene match: 7. The cysteine opens and the phenylalanine closes a CDR3 of 13 amino acids. Kept here is only the CDR3 DNA, which spans 39 bases and is read in frame from base 1. According to the germline V gene (reference sequence), CDR1 reads WNHNN and CDR2 reads SYGVQD. Libraries were prepared through 5' RACE. The sample was run on an Illumina HiSeq 2500. A second PCR of roughly 6 to 11 cycles was run with a J-beta primer mix and a sample-barcoded 5' primer. A template-switch 5' adaptor carrying 12 random nucleotides introduced a unique molecular identifier onto each TCR beta cDNA molecule. Each sample yielded at least 2.5 million CDR3-containing paired-end reads. All of the RNA was converted into first-strand cDNA using the Mint cDNA synthesis kit, with a TRBC-specific oligonucleotide serving as the primer. After uracil-DNA glycosylase treatment, a first 18-cycle PCR used universal primers M1SS and BC2_uni_R on all cDNA. The authors' analysis ran thus. For normalization, 1 million high-quality reads were randomly selected from each sample, with every read carrying a distinct molecular identifier. Reads sharing molecular identifiers were discarded rather than binned into consensus sequences. CDR3 identification, clonotype clustering and error correction used MiTCR with a Q25 quality threshold and the strictest error-elimination algorithm. A nonparametric unseen species model using Euler transformation provided a lower-bound estimate of total TCR beta diversity. TCRdb's own reprocessing of the public reads used fastp at Q25 and MiXCR and kept productive beta chains. Each record represents a unique CDR3 protein, reported with the most common genes and DNA among its rows. TCRdb's processing, not the authors' own work, is the source of the V and J calls. This sample has 700,000 to 900,000 distinct CDR3 sequences in its table, and roughly 50% of those were observed once. The ten largest clones add up to roughly 37% of the sample.

A remark on this clonotype: What this receptor recognizes is not known. Per-base qualities were not stored, and no clone one base away is much larger.

The donors were roughly 40 Caucasian individuals from Russia, aged roughly 6 to 100 years, who were systemically healthy. Each donor gave ten milliliters of peripheral blood, drawn into EDTA-treated Vacutainer tubes. Ficoll-Paque density-gradient centrifugation was used to isolate PBMCs, with at least 6.5 million per sample. Total RNA was extracted from PBMCs with Trizol reagent, with at least 6 micrograms obtained per sample. For every donor, an aliquot of PBMCs went through flow cytometry to measure the percentages of naive CD45RAhigh/CD27high T cells. This sequence originates from an elderly man in good health. The receptor chain draws on TRBV10-1 and TRBJ1-2, with 8 junctional bases fitting TRBD1. Sequencing was done on a sample of blood. Here the CDR3 is given as CASSHGQGLGYTF. The DNA is as follows: TGCGCCAGCAGCCACGGACAGGGCCTTGGCTACACCTTC.